This T cell receptor (beta chain) was observed in a study of CD8+ T cells in alopecia areata. About the study: Those treated were given oral tofacitinib at 5 to 10 mg twice daily.

Study results and caveats: Researchers report lesional scalp, most notably alopecia totalis/universalis, outstripped normal scalp in clonality.

Extraction of RNA preceded its reverse transcription into cDNA, which served as the sequencing template. TCRdb's copy holds only in-frame clones and misses some; the assay was immunoSEQ multiplex PCR. The table has some 170,000 clones, about 72% seen once. Trimming took 2 bases from V and 2 from J, leaving 19 bases between them. Germline V gene data show CDR1 as SEHNR and CDR2 as FQNEAQ (reference sequence). The CDR3 is 18 amino acids. A note on this clone: Antigen: not known.

Peripheral blood and lesional scalp punch biopsies were taken from alopecia areata patients. Investigators sorted PBMCs to obtain both CD4+ and CD8+ T cells. The sample here was CD8+ T cells sorted from blood, taken at week 0. This sequence joins TRBV7-9 and TRBJ2-1; TRBD1 is a possible D gene (5 bases). The TCR sequence derives from a human donor with alopecia areata. The CDR3, as DNA: TGTGCCAGCAGCTTACGTCGGCAGGGCCCCATCCCCTACAATGAGCAGTTCTTC. Residues: CASSLRRQGPIPYNEQFF.